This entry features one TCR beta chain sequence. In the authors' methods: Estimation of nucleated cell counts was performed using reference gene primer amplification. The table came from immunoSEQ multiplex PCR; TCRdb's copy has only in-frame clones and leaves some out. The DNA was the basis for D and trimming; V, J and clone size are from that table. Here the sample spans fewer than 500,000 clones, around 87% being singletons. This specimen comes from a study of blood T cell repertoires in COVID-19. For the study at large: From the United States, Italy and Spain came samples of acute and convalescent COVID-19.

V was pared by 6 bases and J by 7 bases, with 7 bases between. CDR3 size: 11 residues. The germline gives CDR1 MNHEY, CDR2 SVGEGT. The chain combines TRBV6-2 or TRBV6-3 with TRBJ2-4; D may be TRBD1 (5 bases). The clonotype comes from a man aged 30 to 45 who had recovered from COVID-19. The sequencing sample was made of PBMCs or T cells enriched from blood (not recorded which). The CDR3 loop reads CASSWGNIQYF. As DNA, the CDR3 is TGTGCCAGCAGCTGGGGCAACATTCAGTACTTC.